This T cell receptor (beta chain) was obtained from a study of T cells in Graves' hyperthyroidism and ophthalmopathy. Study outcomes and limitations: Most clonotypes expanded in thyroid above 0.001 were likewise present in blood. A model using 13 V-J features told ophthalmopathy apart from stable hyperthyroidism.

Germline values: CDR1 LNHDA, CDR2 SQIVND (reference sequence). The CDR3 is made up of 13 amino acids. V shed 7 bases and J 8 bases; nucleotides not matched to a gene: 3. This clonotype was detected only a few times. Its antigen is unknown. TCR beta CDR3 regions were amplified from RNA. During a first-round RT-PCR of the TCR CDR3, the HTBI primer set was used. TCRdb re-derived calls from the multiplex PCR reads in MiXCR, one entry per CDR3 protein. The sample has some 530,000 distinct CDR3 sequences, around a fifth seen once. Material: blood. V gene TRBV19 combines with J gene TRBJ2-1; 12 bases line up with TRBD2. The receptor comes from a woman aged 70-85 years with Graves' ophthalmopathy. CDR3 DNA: TGTGCCAGTAAGACTAGCGGGAGCCATGAGCAGTTCTTC. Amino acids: CASKTSGSHEQFF.